The entry below gives a single T cell receptor (beta chain) sequence along with its context. Antigen specificity is unknown. This entry belongs to a study of siplizumab effects on memory and regulatory T cells. Points from the study as a whole: The study found that siplizumab significantly reduced alloreactive sequences traceable to unstimulated CD4+ memory cells. Phenotypic classification as naive or memory proved unattainable for roughly 75-96% of proliferating CD4+ or CD8+ clones. Naive T cells looked more diverse than memory cells, and they looked like major contributors to the alloresponse.

Profiled with immunoSEQ multiplex PCR; TCRdb holds only in-frame clones, not every one. The table includes about 100,000 clones, approximately 91% detected once. Trimming left V 1 base short and J 10 bases short, with 11 bases between. Germline CDR1 SEHNR, CDR2 FQNEAQ (reference sequence). The CDR3 spans 13 residues. The sequenced sample consisted of CD4+ T cells sorted from blood. The chain recombines TRBV7-9 with TRBJ1-3, with D perhaps TRBD1 (5 bases). The sequence came from a human donor in good health. Some clones in this sample may be carry-over from other donors' samples. The CDR3 region is CASSLVQGVTIYF. Written as DNA, the CDR3 is TGTGCCAGCAGCTTAGTTCAGGGTGTTACCATATATTTT. Full variable domain (rest looked up from reference TRBV7-9 and TRBJ1-3): DTGVSQNPRHKITKRGQNVTFRCDPISEHNRLYWYRQTLGQGPEFLTYFQNEAQLEKSRLLSDRFSAERPKGSFSTLEIQRTEQGDSAMYLCASSLVQGVTIYFGEGSWLTVV.